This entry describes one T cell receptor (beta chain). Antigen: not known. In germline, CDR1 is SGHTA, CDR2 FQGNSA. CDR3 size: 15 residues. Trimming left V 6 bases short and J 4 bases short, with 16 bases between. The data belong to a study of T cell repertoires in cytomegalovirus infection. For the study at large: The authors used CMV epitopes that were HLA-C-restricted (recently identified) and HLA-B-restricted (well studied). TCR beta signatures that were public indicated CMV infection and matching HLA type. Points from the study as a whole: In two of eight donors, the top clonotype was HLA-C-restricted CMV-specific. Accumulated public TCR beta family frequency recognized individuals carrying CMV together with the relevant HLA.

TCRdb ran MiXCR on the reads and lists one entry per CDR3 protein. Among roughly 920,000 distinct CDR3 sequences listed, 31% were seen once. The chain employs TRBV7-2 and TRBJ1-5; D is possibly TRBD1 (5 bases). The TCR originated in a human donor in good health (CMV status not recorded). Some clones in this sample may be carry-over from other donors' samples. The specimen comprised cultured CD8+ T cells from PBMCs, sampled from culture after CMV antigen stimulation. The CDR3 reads CASRGPQGGNQPQHF. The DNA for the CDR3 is TGTGCCAGCAGAGGCCCCCAGGGAGGGAATCAGCCCCAGCATTTT.